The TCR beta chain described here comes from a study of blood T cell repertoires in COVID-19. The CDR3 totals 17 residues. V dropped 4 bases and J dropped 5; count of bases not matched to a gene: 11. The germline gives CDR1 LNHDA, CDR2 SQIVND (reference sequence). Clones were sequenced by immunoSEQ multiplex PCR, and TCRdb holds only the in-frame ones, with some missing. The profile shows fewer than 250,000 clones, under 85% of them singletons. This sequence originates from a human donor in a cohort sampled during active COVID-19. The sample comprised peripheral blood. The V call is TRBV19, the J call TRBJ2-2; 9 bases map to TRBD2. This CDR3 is CASSTSFSGGSTGELFF. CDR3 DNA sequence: TGTGCCAGTAGTACCTCCTTTAGCGGGGGATCAACCGGGGAGCTGTTTTTT.